What follows is one TCR beta chain and its context. The antigen remains unidentified. The CDR3 contains 13 residues. Trimming removed 7 bases from V and 5 bases from J, with 9 bases in between. The germline gives CDR1 SGHAT, CDR2 FQDESV (reference sequence). The source of the sample is a study of shared clonotypes between healthy human individuals. Clones were sequenced by immunoSEQ multiplex PCR, and TCRdb holds only the in-frame ones, with some missing. Of 2,100,000 or so clones detected, approximately 95% appear once; the ten largest clones hold roughly 0.13%. Adult donors, all healthy and HIV-negative, had no recent acute infections or vaccinations. General study findings and limits: Rarefaction revealed incomplete sorted-subset sequencing despite large depth.

This chain links TRBV11-1 with TRBJ1-6; D not certain. Source material: naive CD4+ T cells sorted from blood. Subset reported: CD45RA+ positively selected. The origin of this receptor is a man between 18 and 29 years old in good health. This CDR3 is CASTVGNNSPLHF. DNA for the CDR3: TGTGCCAGCACCGTAGGAAATAATTCACCCCTCCACTTT.